Presented here are 28 T cell receptor beta chains from one specimen sequenced in a study of T cells after yellow fever vaccination (dated by TCRdb to the late 2010s). The receptor library was made with 5' RACE. The sequencing machine was an Illumina HiSeq 2500. TCRdb redid the processing of the public reads, applying fastp at Q25 and MiXCR, and retained in-frame beta chains. Each record represents a unique CDR3 protein, reported with the most common genes and DNA among its rows. The sample has about 75,000 distinct CDR3 sequences on record, around 7% of them singletons. Of the sample, approximately 30% is held by the ten largest clones. According to the study, the label for this sample's treatment or condition signals: live attenuated yellow fever vaccine strain. The sample here was CD8+ T cells sorted from PBMCs, taken more than 8 days after the first yellow fever vaccination. These receptors all come from a man between 18 and 35 years old who received the YFV17D yellow fever vaccine.

The chain is built from TRBV7-2 and TRBJ2-1, with D uncertain. Germline V gives CDR1 SGHTA, CDR2 FQGNSA. This CDR3 is built from 13 residues. Between the trimmed V and J ends, which lost 2 bases and 7 bases, there was a span of 9 bases. The CDR3 spells CASSLLASNEQFF. CDR3 coding DNA: TGTGCCAGCAGCTTACTTGCAAGTAATGAGCAGTTCTTC.

This chain connects TRBV15 to TRBJ2-2, with D possibly matching TRBD1 (6 bases). Germline CDR1 and CDR2: LNHNV and YYDKDF (reference sequence). The length of the CDR3 is 17 residues. V was clipped by 0 bases and J by 6 bases, with 17 bases between them. The CDR3 sequence: CATSRDVRLGTPGELFF. In nucleotides, the CDR3 is TGTGCCACCAGCAGAGATGTACGATTAGGGACACCCGGGGAGCTGTTTTTT.

This chain connects TRBV27 to TRBJ1-6, with D possibly being TRBD1 (5 bases). In germline, CDR1 is MNHEY, CDR2 SMNVEV (reference sequence). Trimming left V 4 bases short and J 7 bases short, with 14 bases between. The CDR3 is 15 amino acids. The CDR3, as DNA: TGTGCCAGCAGTTGGCGGCAGGGTATGAATTCACCCCTCCACTTT. Translation gives CASSWRQGMNSPLHF.

There are many counts of this clonotype. V and J are TRBV3-1 and TRBJ2-1, with 8 bases matching TRBD1. Germline values: CDR1 LGHDT, CDR2 YNNKEL (reference sequence). Trimming removed 0 bases from V and 6 bases from J; junction bases left unmatched: 19. This CDR3 spans 20 amino acids. CDR3 nucleotides: TGTGCCAGCAGCCAAGATTGGGACCATTTAGACAGGGGTAGAAGCAATGAGCAGTTCTTC. Encoded protein: CASSQDWDHLDRGRSNEQFF.

This clonotype was recorded at least ten times. This chain connects TRBV5-1 to TRBJ2-7, with D unresolved. Trimming pared 4 bases from V and 2 bases from J, leaving 7 bases between. Germline V gene sequence: CDR1 SGHRS, CDR2 YFSETQ. The CDR3 covers 12 residues. The CDR3 nucleotides are TGCGCCAGCAGCACGAGCCCCTACGAGCAGTACTTC. It encodes CASSTSPYEQYF.

This clonotype was observed a handful of times. This chain joins TRBV25-1 and TRBJ2-7; possible D gene TRBD1, 5 bases. Deletions cut 3 bases from V and 6 bases from J, with 12 bases between. The CDR3 is made up of 13 amino acids. The germline gives CDR1 MGHDK, CDR2 SYGVNS. CDR3 amino acids: CASSEPGLGEQYV. For the CDR3, the DNA is TGTGCCAGCAGTGAGCCAGGGTTAGGCGAGCAGTACGTC.

A few counts support this clonotype. The chain links TRBV12-3 or TRBV12-4 to TRBJ2-3; 10 bases align to TRBD2. V lost 6 bases to trimming and J lost 5 bases; unmatched junction nucleotides: 11. The CDR3 runs 16 residues. CDR3 protein: CASRDPLAGTQDTQYF. In DNA, the CDR3 is TGTGCCAGCAGGGACCCACTAGCGGGGACTCAAGATACGCAGTATTTT.

The sample holds many counts of this clonotype. V gene TRBV6-1 combines with J gene TRBJ1-5; 8 bases line up with TRBD1. The CDR3 runs 14 residues. Germline V CDR1 and CDR2: MNHNS, SASEGT. Trimming at V came to 5 bases and at J to 7 bases, leaving 7 bases not matched to a gene. As DNA, the CDR3 is TGTGCCAGCAGTAGCCGGGACAGGACACAGCCCCAGCATTTT. This encodes CASSSRDRTQPQHF.

This clonotype was counted ten times or more. The V and J genes are TRBV4-1 and TRBJ2-7; D remains unclear. The CDR3 contains 14 residues. V was shortened by 2 bases and J by 3 bases, with 11 bases between the two germline ends. The germline CDR1 and CDR2 sequences are MGHRA and YSYEKL. The chain's CDR3 is CASSQLLKNYEQYV. For the CDR3, the DNA is TGCGCCAGCAGCCAACTACTAAAGAACTACGAGCAGTACGTC.

This clonotype showed up many times. This chain uses TRBV29-1 with TRBJ2-7; TRBD1 agrees at 8 bases. The CDR3 is 16 residues long. With 2 bases clipped from V and 3 bases from J, the junction kept 12 bases outside the gene matches. The germline CDR1 and CDR2 sequences are SQVTM and ANQGSEA. CDR3 sequence: CSVEYFGQGADYEQYF. DNA for the CDR3: TGCAGCGTTGAATATTTTGGGCAGGGGGCCGACTACGAGCAGTACTTC.

This clonotype has ten or more counts. The chain carries TRBV7-2 and TRBJ1-1; no clear D gene. Germline CDR1 reads SGHTA; CDR2 reads FQGNSA. The length of the CDR3 is 14 residues. The V end was cut by 5 bases, the J end by 6 bases, with 16 bases between. The CDR3 region is CASSPVSRTAEAFF. The DNA for the CDR3 is TGTGCCAGCAGCCCCGTGAGTCGCACGGCTGAAGCTTTCTTT.

This clonotype has at least ten counts. This chain links TRBV20-1 with TRBJ2-7; TRBD1 aligns across 7 bases. Germline values: CDR1 DFQATT, CDR2 SNEGSKA (reference sequence). The CDR3 runs 13 residues. V dropped 7 bases and J dropped 0; count of bases not matched to a gene: 6. CDR3 amino acids: CSVNRDSSYEQYV. CDR3 bases: TGCAGTGTTAATCGGGACAGCTCCTACGAGCAGTACGTC.

CDR3 residues: CASGRGFAEAFF. The CDR3 bases are TGTGCCAGCGGGAGGGGGTTCGCTGAAGCTTTCTTT. The J gene is TRBJ1-1, the V gene TRBV2, with D maybe TRBD1 (6 bases). Germline assignment: CDR1 SNHLY and CDR2 FYNNEI. Trimming took off 8 bases at V and 6 bases at J, with 13 bases between the two ends. CDR3 length equals 12 residues.

This clonotype was counted many times. The chain joins TRBV12-3 or TRBV12-4 to TRBJ1-6; D might be TRBD1 (5 bases). This CDR3 region has 14 residues. V lost 4 bases and J 4 bases, leaving 8 bases between the germline ends. CDR3 sequence (DNA): TGTGCCAGCAGTTCAGGGTCGTATAATTCACCCCTCCACTTT. This encodes CASSSGSYNSPLHF.

This clonotype was seen a few times. This chain links TRBV12-3 or TRBV12-4 with TRBJ2-7; D not resolved. The V gene lost 1 base and the J gene lost 6 bases, with 7 bases spanning the gap. The CDR3 totals 12 residues. CDR3 sequence reads: CASSLGSSEQYF. For the CDR3, the DNA is TGTGCCAGCAGTTTAGGATCGAGCGAGCAGTACTTC.

Many counts were recorded for this clonotype. The gene calls are TRBV7-8 and TRBJ1-2; no clear D. Deletions cut 0 bases from V and 7 bases from J, with 15 bases between. Per the germline V gene, CDR1 is SGHVS and CDR2 is FQNEAQ. The CDR3 has 15 amino acids. The CDR3 spells CASSLAAGTYPGYTF. In DNA, the CDR3 is TGTGCCAGCAGCTTAGCGGCAGGCACGTATCCTGGCTACACCTTC.

This clonotype came up a few times. CDR3 protein: CSVEGGPMIYGYTF. As DNA, the CDR3 is TGCAGCGTTGAAGGGGGACCGATGATCTATGGCTACACCTTC. The chain is built from TRBV29-1 and TRBJ1-2; D possibly corresponds to TRBD1 (5 bases). V was cut by 1 base and J by 4 bases, with 13 bases left in between. Per the germline V gene, CDR1 is SQVTM and CDR2 is ANQGSEA. The CDR3 runs to 14 residues.

This clonotype was seen ten or more times. The chain recombines TRBV9 with TRBJ2-7; the match to TRBD2 covers 8 bases. The CDR3 runs 13 residues. With V trimmed by 3 bases and J by 6 bases, 5 bases remained unmatched. CDR1 and CDR2 from the germline V gene are SGDLS and YYNGEE. The CDR3 DNA sequence: TGTGCCAGCAGCGCCGGGGGGGGTAGCGAGCAGTACTTC. Amino acid sequence: CASSAGGGSEQYF.

This clonotype was picked up many times. The rearrangement links TRBV6-2 or TRBV6-3 to TRBJ2-5; 11 nucleotides agree with TRBD2. The V gene end was trimmed by 7 bases and the J gene end by 1 base; junction bases not matched to a gene: 5. Germline CDR1 and CDR2: MNHEY and SVGEGT. The CDR3 totals 15 residues. CDR3 nucleotide sequence: TGTGCCAGCACCGCCACTAGCGGGGGCCAAGAGACCCAGTACTTC. As protein: CASTATSGGQETQYF.

The chain joins TRBV6-1 to TRBJ1-5; D may be TRBD1 (6 bases). Trimming pared 4 bases from V and 9 bases from J, leaving 13 bases between. The CDR3 sequence is 13 residues long. CDR1 is MNHNS, CDR2 SASEGT, per germline. The CDR3 loop is CASSGQVPGPQHF. In DNA form, the CDR3 reads TGTGCCAGCAGTGGACAGGTCCCGGGGCCCCAGCATTTT.

This clonotype was detected many times. The chain links TRBV27 to TRBJ2-1; perhaps TRBD2 as D (5 bases). Per the germline V gene, CDR1 is MNHEY and CDR2 is SMNVEV (reference sequence). There are 14 residues in the CDR3. The germline V and J ends were trimmed by 5 bases and 7 bases, with 15 bases remaining between them. CDR3 loop: CASSPLPTGNEQFF. The CDR3 DNA is TGTGCCAGCAGTCCCCTCCCGACGGGGAATGAGCAGTTCTTC.

The chain couples TRBV11-1 to TRBJ2-1; TRBD1 matches at 9 bases. The V gene's germline CDR1 is SGHAT and CDR2 FQDESV (reference sequence). The CDR3 totals 16 residues. V lost 4 bases and J lost 3; bases outside the gene matches: 7. The CDR3 DNA sequence: TGTGCCAGCAGCTCAGGACAGGGGCTTTACTACAATGAGCAGTTCTTC. The encoded protein is CASSSGQGLYYNEQFF.

About this clonotype: Given a much more abundant clone one base away, this may be a read error. The chain combines TRBV11-2 with TRBJ1-5, with TRBD1 matching 7 bases. This CDR3 spans 14 amino acids. Germline trimming cut 5 bases from V and 5 bases from J; bases unmatched to any gene: 6. Germline CDR1 is SGHAT and CDR2 is FQNNGV. CDR3: CASSKTGPYQPQHF. In DNA, the CDR3 is TGTGCCAGCAGCAAGACAGGGCCATATCAGCCCCAGCATTTT.

Remarks on this clonotype: A read error is possible here, since a much larger clone lies one base away. The chain has TRBV5-1 and TRBJ1-1; D is perhaps TRBD1 (6 bases). This CDR3 spans 16 amino acids. Germline CDR1 is SGHRS and CDR2 is YFSETQ. This chain's CDR3 is CTSSLGHREDYTEAFF. The CDR3, as DNA: TGCACCAGCAGCTTGGGGCACAGGGAGGATTACACTGAAGCTTTCTTT.

This clonotype was seen repeatedly, ten times or more. V is TRBV9 and J is TRBJ1-1, with TRBD1 matching 7 bases. V lost 6 bases and J lost 0; bases outside the gene matches: 8. From germline, CDR1 is SGDLS and CDR2 YYNGEE. The CDR3 totals 15 residues. CDR3 DNA: TGTGCCAGCACCCCCCGGGACAGATTGAACACTGAAGCTTTCTTT. Translation gives CASTPRDRLNTEAFF.

Many counts were recorded for this clonotype. V usage is TRBV19 and J usage is TRBJ2-2; D perhaps matches TRBD2 (6 bases). CDR3 length equals 18 residues. The V end lost 0 bases, the J end lost 1 base, and 15 bases lay between the germline ends. Germline lookup yields CDR1 LNHDA and CDR2 SQIVND (reference sequence). The CDR3: CASSIDARGGLNTGELFF. The CDR3 DNA follows: TGTGCCAGTAGTATAGATGCGCGGGGAGGTCTGAACACCGGGGAGCTGTTTTTT.

Only a few counts were recorded for this clonotype. The chain couples TRBV27 to TRBJ2-3, with 8 bases matching TRBD1. V was pared by 3 bases and J by 12 bases, with 5 bases of the junction left unmatched. The CDR3 sequence is 12 residues long. From germline, CDR1 is MNHEY and CDR2 SMNVEV (reference sequence). The DNA of the CDR3 is TGTGCCAGCAGTTTCGGACAGGGAGAACAGTATTTT. Translated, it gives CASSFGQGEQYF.

J is TRBJ1-1 and V is TRBV9, with 7 bases lining up with TRBD1. V lost 3 bases to trimming and J lost 11 bases; unmatched junction nucleotides: 10. In germline, CDR1 is SGDLS, CDR2 YYNGEE. The CDR3 is made up of 13 amino acids. Here the CDR3 reads CASSGGGGTEAFF. DNA for the CDR3: TGTGCCAGCAGCGGGGGGGGCGGGACAGAGGCTTTCTTT. Full variable domain (rest looked up from reference TRBV9 and TRBJ1-1): DSGVTQTPKHLITATGQRVTLRCSPRSGDLSVYWYQQSLDQGLQFLIQYYNGEERAKGNILERFSAQQFPDLHSELNLSSLELGDSALYFCASSGGGGTEAFFGQGTRLTVV.